This T cell receptor beta chain was recovered during a study of regulatory T cells in long-lasting Graves disease. Study-wide context: Treatment with antithyroid drugs for over 5 years, together with positive TSH receptor antibodies, meant persistent Graves' disease.

The time point: persistent/refractory GD, antithyroid drugs over 5 years with positive TRAb. The TCR library was made from RNA extracted from PBMCs. The CDR3 covers 14 residues. V was clipped by 8 bases and J by 7 bases, with 18 bases between them. Per germline, CDR1 MNHEY and CDR2 SMNVEV (reference sequence). Investigators prepared the TCR beta libraries by applying iRepertoire HTBI primers and Arm-PCR of CDR3 regions. From the multiplex PCR reads, TCRdb called clonotypes with MiXCR, one entry per CDR3 protein. In the table there are about 430,000 distinct CDR3 sequences, 20% to 25% of which are singletons.

The V call is TRBV27, the J call TRBJ1-5; tentatively, D is TRBD1 (6 bases). This specimen consisted of peripheral blood mononuclear cells (PBMCs), obtained when the disease was refractory, from a patient treated with antithyroid drugs. The TCR comes from a female donor with Graves disease. The CDR3, as DNA: TGTGCCAGCTCCCCCTACGGCAGGGGACAGCCCCAGCATTTT. This gives the protein CASSPYGRGQPQHF.